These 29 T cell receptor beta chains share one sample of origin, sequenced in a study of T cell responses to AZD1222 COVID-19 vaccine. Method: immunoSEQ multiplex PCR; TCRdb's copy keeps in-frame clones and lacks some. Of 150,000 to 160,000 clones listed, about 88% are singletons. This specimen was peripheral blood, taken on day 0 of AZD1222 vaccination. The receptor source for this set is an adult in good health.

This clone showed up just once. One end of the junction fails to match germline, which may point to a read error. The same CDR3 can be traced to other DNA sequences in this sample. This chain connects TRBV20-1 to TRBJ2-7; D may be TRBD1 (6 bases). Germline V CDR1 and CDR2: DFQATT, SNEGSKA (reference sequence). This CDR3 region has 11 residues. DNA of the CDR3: TGCAGTGCCAGGGGATCCTATGAGCAGTACTTC. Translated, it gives CSARGSYEQYF.

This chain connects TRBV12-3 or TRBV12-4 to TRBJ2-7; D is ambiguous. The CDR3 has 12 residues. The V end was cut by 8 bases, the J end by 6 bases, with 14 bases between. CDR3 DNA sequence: TGTGCCAGCGGAGAAGCTTTCGGCGAGCAGTACTTC. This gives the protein CASGEAFGEQYF.

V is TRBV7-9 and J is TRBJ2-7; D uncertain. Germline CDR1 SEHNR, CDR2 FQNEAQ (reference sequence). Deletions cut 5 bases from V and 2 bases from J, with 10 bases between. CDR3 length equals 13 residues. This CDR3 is CASSPRQAYEQYF. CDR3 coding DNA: TGTGCCAGCAGCCCACGACAAGCCTACGAGCAGTACTTC.

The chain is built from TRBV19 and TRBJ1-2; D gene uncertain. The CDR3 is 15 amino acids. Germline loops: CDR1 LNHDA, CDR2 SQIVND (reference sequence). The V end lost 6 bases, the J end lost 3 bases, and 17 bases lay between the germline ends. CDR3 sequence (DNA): TGTGCCAGTAGCCGTACCCTCACTGATTACTATGGCTACACCTTC. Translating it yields CASSRTLTDYYGYTF.

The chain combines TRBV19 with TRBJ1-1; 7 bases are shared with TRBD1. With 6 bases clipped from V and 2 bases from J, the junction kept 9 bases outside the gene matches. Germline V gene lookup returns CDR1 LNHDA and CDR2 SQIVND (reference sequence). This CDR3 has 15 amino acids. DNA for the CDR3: TGTGCCAGTAGCCCCTCGGGACAGAGAAACACTGAAGCTTTCTTT. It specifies CASSPSGQRNTEAFF.

This chain's CDR3 is CASSYRGTQETQYF. CDR3 DNA: TGTGCCAGCAGTTACCGCGGGACCCAAGAGACCCAGTACTTC. V gene TRBV6-6 combines with J gene TRBJ2-5; D may be TRBD2 (6 bases). Germline CDR1 reads MNHNY; CDR2 reads SVGAGI (reference sequence). Trimming removed 2 bases at V and 1 base at J, with 8 bases between. This CDR3 contains 14 residues.

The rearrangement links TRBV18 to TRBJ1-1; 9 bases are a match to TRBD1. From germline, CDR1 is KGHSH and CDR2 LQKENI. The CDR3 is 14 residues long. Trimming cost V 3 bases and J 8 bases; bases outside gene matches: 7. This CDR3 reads CASSPGRDRVEAFF. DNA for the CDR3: TGTGCCAGCTCACCGGGCAGGGACAGGGTGGAAGCTTTCTTT. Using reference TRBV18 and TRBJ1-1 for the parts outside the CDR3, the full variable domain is NAGVMQNPRHLVRRRGQEARLRCSPMKGHSHVYWYRQLPEEGLKFMVYLQKENIIDESGMPKERFSAEFPKEGPSILRIQQVVRGDSAAYFCASSPGRDRVEAFFGQGTRLTVV.

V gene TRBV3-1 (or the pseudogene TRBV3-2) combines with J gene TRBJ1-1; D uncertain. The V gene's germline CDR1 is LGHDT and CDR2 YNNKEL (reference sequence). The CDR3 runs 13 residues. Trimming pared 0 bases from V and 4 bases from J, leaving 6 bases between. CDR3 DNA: TGTGCCAGCAGCCAAGAGGGAGGCACTGAAGCTTTCTTT. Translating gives CASSQEGGTEAFF.

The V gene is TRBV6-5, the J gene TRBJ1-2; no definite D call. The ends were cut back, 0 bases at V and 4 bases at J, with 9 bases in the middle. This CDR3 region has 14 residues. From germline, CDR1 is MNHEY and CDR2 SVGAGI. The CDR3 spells CASSYSGRGYGYTF. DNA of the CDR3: TGTGCCAGCAGTTACTCAGGCCGGGGCTATGGCTACACCTTC.

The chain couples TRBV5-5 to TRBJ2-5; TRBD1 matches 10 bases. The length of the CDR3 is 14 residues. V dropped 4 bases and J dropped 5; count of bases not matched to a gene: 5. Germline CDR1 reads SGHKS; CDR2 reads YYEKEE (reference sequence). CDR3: CASSQTGGVETQYF. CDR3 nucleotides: TGTGCCAGCAGCCAGACAGGGGGCGTTGAGACCCAGTACTTC.

The CDR3 DNA reads TGTGCCACCAGTGGTTCCAGGAGCTCCTATAATTCACCCCTCCACTTT. Translating gives CATSGSRSSYNSPLHF. The chain uses TRBV24-1 and TRBJ1-6; D unresolved. CDR3 length equals 16 residues. The V gene's germline CDR1 is KGHDR and CDR2 SFDVKD. With 5 bases removed from V and 0 bases from J, the gap between germline ends came to 10 bases.

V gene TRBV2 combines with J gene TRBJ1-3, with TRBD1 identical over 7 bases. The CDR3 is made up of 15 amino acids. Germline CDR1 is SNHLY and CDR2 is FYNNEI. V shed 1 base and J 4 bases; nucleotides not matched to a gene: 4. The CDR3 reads CASSEGRGIGNTIYF. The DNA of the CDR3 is TGTGCCAGCAGTGAAGGCAGGGGGATAGGAAACACCATATATTTT.

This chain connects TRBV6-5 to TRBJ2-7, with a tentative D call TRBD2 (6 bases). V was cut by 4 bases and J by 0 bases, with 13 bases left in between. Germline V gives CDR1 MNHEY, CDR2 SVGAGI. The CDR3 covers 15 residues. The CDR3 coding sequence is TGTGCCAGCAGTTCCCTCGTGGGGGGCTCCTACGAGCAGTACTTC. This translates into CASSSLVGGSYEQYF.

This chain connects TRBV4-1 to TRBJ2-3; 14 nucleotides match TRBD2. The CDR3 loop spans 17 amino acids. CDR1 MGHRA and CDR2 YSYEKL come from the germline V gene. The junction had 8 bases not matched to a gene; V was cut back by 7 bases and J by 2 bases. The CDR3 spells CASTSPGLAGATDTQYF. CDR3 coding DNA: TGCGCCAGCACCTCCCCGGGACTAGCGGGGGCCACAGATACGCAGTATTTT.

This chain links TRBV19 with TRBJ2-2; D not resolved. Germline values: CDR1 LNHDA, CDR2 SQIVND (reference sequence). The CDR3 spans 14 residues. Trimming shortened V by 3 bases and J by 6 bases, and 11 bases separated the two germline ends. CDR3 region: CASSITSAAGELFF. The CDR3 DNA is TGTGCCAGTAGTATTACTTCCGCGGCCGGGGAGCTGTTTTTT. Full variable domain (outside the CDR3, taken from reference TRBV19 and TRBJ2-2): DGGITQSPKYLFRKEGQNVTLSCEQNLNHDAMYWYRQDPGQGLRLIYYSQIVNDFQKGDIAEGYSVSREKKESFPLTVTSAQKNPTAFYLCASSITSAAGELFFGEGSRLTVL.

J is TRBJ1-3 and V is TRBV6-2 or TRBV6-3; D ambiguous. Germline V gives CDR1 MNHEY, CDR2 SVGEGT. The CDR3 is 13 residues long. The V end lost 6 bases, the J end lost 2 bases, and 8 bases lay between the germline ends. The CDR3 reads CASSLLPGNTIYF. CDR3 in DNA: TGTGCCAGCAGCCTTCTACCTGGAAACACCATATATTTT.

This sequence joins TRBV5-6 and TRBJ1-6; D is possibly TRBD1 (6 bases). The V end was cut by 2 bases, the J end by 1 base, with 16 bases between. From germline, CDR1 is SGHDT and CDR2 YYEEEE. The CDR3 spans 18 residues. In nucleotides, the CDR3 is TGTGCCAGCAGCTTACAGGGTTGGGTCCAGTCCTATAATTCACCCCTCCACTTT. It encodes CASSLQGWVQSYNSPLHF.

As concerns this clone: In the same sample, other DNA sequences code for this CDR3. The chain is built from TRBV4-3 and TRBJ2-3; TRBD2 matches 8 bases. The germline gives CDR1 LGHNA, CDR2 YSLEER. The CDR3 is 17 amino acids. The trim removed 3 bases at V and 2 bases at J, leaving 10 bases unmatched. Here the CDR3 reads CASSHDGAGGSTDTQYF. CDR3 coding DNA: TGCGCCAGCAGCCACGACGGGGCGGGGGGTTCCACAGATACGCAGTATTTT.

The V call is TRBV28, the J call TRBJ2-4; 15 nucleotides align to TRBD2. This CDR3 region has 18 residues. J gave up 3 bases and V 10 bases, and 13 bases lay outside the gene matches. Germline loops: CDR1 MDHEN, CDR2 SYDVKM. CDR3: CATHPFGLAGGRKNIQYF. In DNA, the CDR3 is TGTGCCACCCACCCCTTCGGACTAGCGGGGGGGCGCAAAAACATTCAGTACTTC. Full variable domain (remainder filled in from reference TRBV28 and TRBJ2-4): DVKVTQSSRYLVKRTGEKVFLECVQDMDHENMFWYRQDPGLGLRLIYFSYDVKMKEKGDIPEGYSVSREKKERFSLILESASTNQTSMYLCATHPFGLAGGRKNIQYFGAGTRLSVL.

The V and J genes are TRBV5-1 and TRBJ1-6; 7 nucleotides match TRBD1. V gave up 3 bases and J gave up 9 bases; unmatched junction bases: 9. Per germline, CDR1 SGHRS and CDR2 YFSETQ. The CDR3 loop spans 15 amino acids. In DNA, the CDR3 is TGCGCCAGCAGCTCGACAGGGACAAATAGTTCACCCCTCCACTTT. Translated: CASSSTGTNSSPLHF.

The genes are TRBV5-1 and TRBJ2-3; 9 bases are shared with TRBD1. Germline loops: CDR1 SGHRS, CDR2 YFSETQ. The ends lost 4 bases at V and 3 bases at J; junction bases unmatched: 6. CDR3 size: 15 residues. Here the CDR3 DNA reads TGCGCCAGCAGCACAGGGGACAGGGCGACAGATACGCAGTATTTT. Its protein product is CASSTGDRATDTQYF.

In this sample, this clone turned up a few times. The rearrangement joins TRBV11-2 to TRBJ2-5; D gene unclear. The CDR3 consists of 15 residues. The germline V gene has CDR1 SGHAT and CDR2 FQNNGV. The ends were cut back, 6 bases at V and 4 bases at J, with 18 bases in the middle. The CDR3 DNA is TGTGCCAGCAGACAGAGAGGAAGGGCGGCAGAGACCCAGTACTTC. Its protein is CASRQRGRAAETQYF.

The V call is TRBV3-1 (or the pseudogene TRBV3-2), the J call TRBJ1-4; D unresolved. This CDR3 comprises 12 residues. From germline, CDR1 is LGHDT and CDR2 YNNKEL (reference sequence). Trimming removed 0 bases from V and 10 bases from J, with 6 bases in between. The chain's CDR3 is CASSQDQAKLFF. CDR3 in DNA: TGTGCCAGCAGCCAAGATCAGGCAAAACTGTTTTTT.

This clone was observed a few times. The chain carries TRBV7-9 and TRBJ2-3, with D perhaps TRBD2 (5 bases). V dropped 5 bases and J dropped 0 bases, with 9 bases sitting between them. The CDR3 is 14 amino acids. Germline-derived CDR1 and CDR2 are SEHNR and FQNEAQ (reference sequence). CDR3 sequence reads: CASSLRTSTDTQYF. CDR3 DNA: TGTGCCAGCAGCCTTCGGACTAGCACAGATACGCAGTATTTT.

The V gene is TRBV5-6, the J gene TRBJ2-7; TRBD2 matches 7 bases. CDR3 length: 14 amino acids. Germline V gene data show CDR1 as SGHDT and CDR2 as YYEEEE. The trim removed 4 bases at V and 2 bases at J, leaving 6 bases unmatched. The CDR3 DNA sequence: TGTGCCAGCAGCAACCCCGGGACTACCTACGAGCAGTACTTC. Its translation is CASSNPGTTYEQYF.

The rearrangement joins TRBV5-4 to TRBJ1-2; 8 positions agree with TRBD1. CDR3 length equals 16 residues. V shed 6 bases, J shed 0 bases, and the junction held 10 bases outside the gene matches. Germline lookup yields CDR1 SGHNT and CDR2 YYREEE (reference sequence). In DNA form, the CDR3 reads TGTGCCAGCACCACCGGGACAGGCCTTGCTAACTATGGCTACACCTTC. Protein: CASTTGTGLANYGYTF.

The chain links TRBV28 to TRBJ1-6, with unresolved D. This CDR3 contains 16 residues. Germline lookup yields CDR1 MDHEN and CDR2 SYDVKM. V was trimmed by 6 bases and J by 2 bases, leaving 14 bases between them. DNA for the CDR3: TGTGCCAGCAGCCACGGTGGCAGAGCCTATAATTCACCCCTCCACTTT. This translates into CASSHGGRAYNSPLHF.

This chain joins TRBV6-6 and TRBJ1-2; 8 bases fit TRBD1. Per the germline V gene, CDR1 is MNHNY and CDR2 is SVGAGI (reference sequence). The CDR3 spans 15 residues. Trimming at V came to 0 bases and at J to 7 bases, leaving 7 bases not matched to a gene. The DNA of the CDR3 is TGTGCCAGCAGTTACTCAGAAACAGGGGGAAGTGGCTACACCTTC. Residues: CASSYSETGGSGYTF.

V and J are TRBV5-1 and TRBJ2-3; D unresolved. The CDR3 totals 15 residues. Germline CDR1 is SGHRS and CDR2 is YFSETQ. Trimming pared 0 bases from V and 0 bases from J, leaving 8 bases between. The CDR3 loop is CASSLDISSTDTQYF. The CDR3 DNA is TGCGCCAGCAGCTTGGACATCTCTAGCACAGATACGCAGTATTTT.